Presented here are 28 T cell receptor beta chains from one specimen sequenced in a study of beta chain features in type 1 diabetes. Notes on the study in general: In every one of the four CD4+ subsets, TCRB CDR3s were moderately but significantly shorter in Type 1 diabetes patients.

The antigens these receptors bind are not known. Every isolated RNA sample was fully reverse transcribed, so sequencing captured expressed TCRB transcripts. The data were produced by immunoSEQ multiplex PCR, yet TCRdb's version contains in-frame clones alone and is incomplete. The sample contains around 340,000 clones, approximately 9.7% of which appear only once. Material: central memory CD4+ T cells from blood. These receptors all come from a man aged 30-40 years with type 1 diabetes.

There are a few counts of this clone. The sample carries other DNA sequences with the same CDR3. The genes are TRBV29-1 and TRBJ2-3, with D unresolved. Looked up from germline, CDR1 is SQVTM and CDR2 is ANQGSEA. The CDR3 consists of 12 residues. V lost 3 bases, J lost 1 base, and 5 bases lay in between. CDR3 loop: CSVEEGTDTQYF. The DNA for the CDR3 is TGCAGCGTTGAGGAAGGCACAGATACGCAGTATTTT.

This clone was counted between two and nine times. The chain couples TRBV5-1 to TRBJ2-7; TRBD1 matches 7 bases. This CDR3 region has 16 residues. V was clipped by 4 bases and J by 4 bases; unmatched bases: 14. Germline V CDR1 and CDR2: SGHRS, YFSETQ. CDR3 nucleotide sequence: TGCGCCAGCAGCAATGGGGCACCAGGGGGTCCTTACGAGCAGTACTTC. It translates to CASSNGAPGGPYEQYF.

This clone was picked up a small number of times. The J gene is TRBJ2-1, the V gene TRBV9; D assignment may be TRBD1 or TRBD2 (7 bases each). Germline loops: CDR1 SGDLS, CDR2 YYNGEE. The CDR3 length is 16 residues. Trimming removed 7 bases at V and 4 bases at J, with 21 bases between. The CDR3 reads CASSTGTTYGYNEQFF. The CDR3 DNA follows: TGTGCCAGCTCGACAGGGACTACCTATGGATACAATGAGCAGTTCTTC.

The V and J genes are TRBV9 and TRBJ1-1; D may be TRBD1 (5 bases). The V gene lost 5 bases and the J gene lost 5 bases, with 22 bases spanning the gap. Germline loops: CDR1 SGDLS, CDR2 YYNGEE. The CDR3 has 16 amino acids. The CDR3 DNA sequence: TGTGCCAGCAGTCCAGGTTTAGGGCAGGGAGCGACTGAAGCTTTCTTT. This encodes CASSPGLGQGATEAFF.

The chain joins TRBV11-2 to TRBJ2-7; D might be TRBD1 or TRBD2, each matching 5 bases. CDR3 length: 15 amino acids. Germline lookup yields CDR1 SGHAT and CDR2 FQNNGV. V lost 5 bases and J 8 bases, leaving 22 bases between the germline ends. The CDR3 reads CASSPSPGAGLQQYF. CDR3 bases: TGTGCCAGCAGCCCCAGCCCCGGGGCAGGGCTACAGCAGTACTTC.

This clone was detected only a few times. The genes are TRBV10-1 and TRBJ2-3; D is perhaps TRBD1 or TRBD2 (5 bases each). There are 16 residues in the CDR3. CDR1 and CDR2 from the germline V gene are WNHNN and SYGVQD (reference sequence). Between the trimmed V and J ends, which lost 5 bases and 7 bases, there was a span of 22 bases. CDR3 nucleotide sequence: TGCGCCAGCAGTCCCATCCAGGGTGAGACGGGGCATACGCAGTATTTT. It translates to CASSPIQGETGHTQYF.

The chain joins TRBV13 to TRBJ2-7, with D tentatively TRBD1 (5 bases). Germline values: CDR1 PRHDT, CDR2 FYEKMQ (reference sequence). The CDR3 spans 14 residues. Trimming shortened V by 7 bases and J by 3 bases, and 16 bases separated the two germline ends. The CDR3 coding sequence is TGTGCCAGCACTCTGACAGATTCTAGCTACGAGCAGTACTTC. It encodes CASTLTDSSYEQYF.

The chain carries TRBV10-1 and TRBJ2-7; TRBD1 aligns across 11 bases. Losses at the gene ends were 5 bases for V and 7 bases for J; bases not matched to a gene: 4. The CDR3 covers 13 residues. Germline V lookup: CDR1 WNHNN, CDR2 SYGVQD (reference sequence). CDR3 sequence: CASSTGTGGEQYF. The CDR3 DNA reads TGCGCCAGCAGTACCGGGACAGGGGGTGAGCAGTACTTC.

V and J are TRBV5-1 and TRBJ2-3; TRBD1 aligns across 10 bases. This CDR3 has 14 amino acids. The germline gives CDR1 SGHRS, CDR2 YFSETQ. The trim removed 4 bases at V and 5 bases at J, leaving 4 bases unmatched. CDR3 amino acids: CASSVGQGVDTQYF. CDR3 coding DNA: TGCGCCAGCAGCGTTGGACAGGGGGTAGATACGCAGTATTTT.

V usage is TRBV5-1 and J usage is TRBJ2-1, with TRBD1 identical over 8 bases. J gave up 3 bases and V 1 base, and 9 bases lay outside the gene matches. Germline V CDR1 and CDR2: SGHRS, YFSETQ. This CDR3 contains 17 residues. The CDR3 nucleotides read TGCGCCAGCAGCTTGATAGCAGGGGGCGGCTTCTACAATGAGCAGTTCTTC. Its translation: CASSLIAGGGFYNEQFF.

The rearrangement joins TRBV5-1 to TRBJ2-5; 9 nucleotides line up with TRBD2. Germline CDR1 is SGHRS and CDR2 is YFSETQ. The CDR3 loop spans 14 amino acids. Germline trimming cut 0 bases from V and 9 bases from J; bases unmatched to any gene: 6. The CDR3 sequence is CASSLDAGGLPQYF. The DNA for the CDR3 is TGCGCCAGCAGCTTGGATGCGGGGGGGCTGCCCCAGTACTTC.

Of note for this clone: A much larger clone lies one base from this, so it may be a read error. The sample has other DNA sequences that encode this CDR3 too. The V call is TRBV14, the J call TRBJ2-7; maybe TRBD1 (5 bases). The length of the CDR3 is 12 residues. Trimming took off 2 bases at V and 4 bases at J, with 6 bases between the two ends. The germline CDR1 and CDR2 sequences are SGHDN and FVKESK. The CDR3 spells CASSQQGYEQYF. CDR3 bases: TGTGCCAGCAGCCAACAGGGATACGAGCAGTACTTC.

The table lists this clone with a few counts. The rearrangement joins TRBV5-6 to TRBJ2-2; TRBD2 matches at 9 bases. Trimming removed 0 bases from V and 2 bases from J; junction bases left unmatched: 5. In germline, CDR1 is SGHDT, CDR2 YYEEEE. The length of the CDR3 is 17 residues. The CDR3 bases are TGTGCCAGCAGCTTGGTGCTAGCGGGACGTAACACCGGGGAGCTGTTTTTT. Its protein product is CASSLVLAGRNTGELFF.

This clone was found a few times. The chain links TRBV7-8 to TRBJ2-4; D uncertain. V was trimmed by 2 bases and J by 4 bases, leaving 9 bases between them. Germline CDR1 reads SGHVS; CDR2 reads FQNEAQ. This CDR3 spans 14 amino acids. CDR3 nucleotide sequence: TGTGCCAGCAGCTTAAGTTCGCGGAAAAACATTCAGTACTTC. This gives the protein CASSLSSRKNIQYF. Drawing the rest from reference TRBV7-8 and TRBJ2-4, the complete variable domain is GAGVSQSPRYKVAKRGQDVALRCDPISGHVSLFWYQQALGQGPEFLTYFQNEAQLDKSGLPSDRFFAERPEGSVSTLKIQRTQQEDSAVYLCASSLSSRKNIQYFGAGTRLSVL.

The rearrangement links TRBV10-3 to TRBJ2-7; TRBD1 matches 8 bases. J gave up 5 bases and V 3 bases, and 9 bases lay outside the gene matches. Germline lookup yields CDR1 ENHRY and CDR2 SYGVKD. The CDR3 contains 15 residues. In DNA form, the CDR3 reads TGTGCCATCAGTGAACGGACAGGGAGTTCCCACGAGCAGTACTTC. Translating it yields CAISERTGSSHEQYF.

The gene calls are TRBV29-1 and TRBJ2-3, with 7 nucleotides matching TRBD1. V gave up 5 bases and J gave up 2 bases; unmatched junction bases: 4. The CDR3 totals 13 residues. Germline CDR1 SQVTM, CDR2 ANQGSEA. Written as DNA, the CDR3 is TGCAGCGTTTCCGGGACAGTCACAGATACGCAGTATTTT. Translating it yields CSVSGTVTDTQYF.

The rearrangement joins TRBV6-6 to TRBJ1-1; 9 bases line up with TRBD1. Germline lookup yields CDR1 MNHNY and CDR2 SVGAGI (reference sequence). The CDR3 has 14 amino acids. Trimming removed 3 bases from V and 3 bases from J; junction bases left unmatched: 2. The CDR3 loop reads CASSYRTGDTEAFF. DNA for the CDR3: TGTGCCAGCAGTTATAGGACAGGGGACACTGAAGCTTTCTTT.

This clone was seen a handful of times. The chain links TRBV5-1 to TRBJ2-2; a possible D gene is TRBD1 (5 bases). V shed 0 bases and J shed 12 bases, with 15 bases lying between them. Germline CDR1 and CDR2: SGHRS and YFSETQ. The CDR3 is 14 residues long. Written as DNA, the CDR3 is TGCGCCAGCAGCTTGGCGTTTGACAGCCCGAAGCTGTTTTTT. Translated, it gives CASSLAFDSPKLFF.

This clone has only a few counts. V usage is TRBV13 and J usage is TRBJ2-1, with D maybe TRBD1 (6 bases). CDR3 length equals 14 residues. V lost 5 bases and J 8 bases, leaving 16 bases between the germline ends. Germline-derived CDR1 and CDR2 are PRHDT and FYEKMQ (reference sequence). CDR3 loop: CASSPGTHGDEQFF. The CDR3 DNA reads TGTGCCAGCAGCCCGGGGACACACGGCGATGAGCAGTTCTTC.

The chain uses TRBV6-5 and TRBJ1-3; no firm D call. Germline CDR1 reads MNHEY; CDR2 reads SVGAGI. V was pared by 5 bases and J by 7 bases, with 12 bases between. CDR3 length: 13 amino acids. The CDR3 DNA follows: TGTGCCAGCAGTCGCCGCGGCGGGAACACCATATATTTT. Translating gives CASSRRGGNTIYF.

This clone was counted between two and nine times. The rearrangement links TRBV5-1 to TRBJ2-1, with TRBD2 as a possible D gene (6 bases). V shed 0 bases and J shed 5 bases, with 12 bases lying between them. The V gene's germline CDR1 is SGHRS and CDR2 YFSETQ. CDR3 length: 15 residues. DNA for the CDR3: TGCGCCAGCAGCTTGGACGGGGGTTCCAACAATGAGCAGTTCTTC. Translated, it gives CASSLDGGSNNEQFF.

The chain employs TRBV2 and TRBJ2-3; D is undetermined. The germline V gene encodes CDR1 SNHLY and CDR2 FYNNEI. Trimming took off 6 bases at V and 1 base at J, with 8 bases between the two ends. CDR3 length equals 13 residues. This CDR3 reads CASSLEGTDTQYF. The CDR3 DNA reads as TGTGCCAGCAGCTTAGAAGGCACAGATACGCAGTATTTT.

This clone has ten or more counts. This chain links TRBV5-1 with TRBJ2-1, with TRBD1 matching 9 bases. J gave up 7 bases and V 4 bases, and 9 bases lay outside the gene matches. The CDR3 is 15 residues long. The germline CDR1 and CDR2 sequences are SGHRS and YFSETQ. The CDR3 DNA sequence: TGCGCCAGCAGCACCATACAGGGGGCGCTTAATGAGCAGTTCTTC. It yields the protein CASSTIQGALNEQFF.

The table lists this clone with a few counts. The V gene is TRBV7-2, the J gene TRBJ2-5; perhaps TRBD1 as D (6 bases). Germline lookup yields CDR1 SGHTA and CDR2 FQGNSA. With 6 bases removed from V and 5 bases from J, the gap between germline ends came to 25 bases. This CDR3 has 17 residues. In nucleotides, the CDR3 is TGTGCCAGCAGGTCCTATACAGGGAATATTGGCGGGGAGACCCAGTACTTC. Translating it yields CASRSYTGNIGGETQYF.

J is TRBJ1-3 and V is TRBV25-1; D not resolved. CDR1 MGHDK and CDR2 SYGVNS come from the germline V gene. V was clipped by 2 bases and J by 0 bases, with 8 bases between them. The CDR3 has 15 amino acids. CDR3 bases: TGTGCCAGCAGTGAAGGTGCGATCTCTGGAAACACCATATATTTT. Protein: CASSEGAISGNTIYF.

This rearrangement joins TRBV7-9 to TRBJ2-5; possibly TRBD2 for D (6 bases). V was pared by 3 bases and J by 5 bases, with 22 bases between. The CDR3 length is 17 residues. CDR1 is SEHNR, CDR2 FQNEAQ, per germline (reference sequence). The CDR3 DNA follows: TGTGCCAGCAGCTTTGCGCAGGGCGGGGTCCTAGGGGAGACCCAGTACTTC. Translated, it gives CASSFAQGGVLGETQYF.

In this sample, this clone turned up many times. The chain joins TRBV5-1 to TRBJ1-1, with D possibly being TRBD1 (6 bases). Germline V CDR1 and CDR2: SGHRS, YFSETQ. This CDR3 comprises 17 residues. The V gene lost 8 bases and the J gene lost 0 bases, with 23 bases spanning the gap. CDR3 in DNA: TGCGCCAGTGCGCGTATCGCTACAGGGACGATGAACACTGAAGCTTTCTTT. Translated: CASARIATGTMNTEAFF.

The chain joins TRBV10-2 to TRBJ2-5; D uncertain. The DNA end favors TRBJ2-7, so the J call may be wrong. Germline V gene data show CDR1 as WSHSY and CDR2 as SAAADI. CDR3 length: 13 amino acids. The CDR3 region is CASSDSWAYEQYF. Here the CDR3 DNA reads TGCGCCAGCAGTGATTCTTGGGCCTACGAGCAGTACTTC.